This T cell receptor (beta chain) derives from a study of T cell repertoires in cytomegalovirus infection. Study-wide points: Frequencies of public TCR beta families were cumulated, and this identified carriers of CMV plus the relevant HLA.

TCRdb independently ran MiXCR on the reads; one entry per CDR3 protein. The repertoire includes approximately 500,000 distinct CDR3 sequences, about 17% of them detected once, and approximately 24% sits in the top ten. Germline CDR1 reads SGHVS; CDR2 reads FQNEAQ. With 7 bases removed from V and 6 bases from J, the gap between germline ends came to 15 bases. The CDR3 contains 13 residues. To note about this clonotype: What it recognizes is unknown.

The chain links TRBV7-8 to TRBJ1-1; D remains unclear. This TCR derives from a human donor in good health (CMV status not recorded). Some clones in this sample may be carry-over from other donors' samples. Sequenced: CD8+ T cells from PBMCs. CDR3 sequence reads: CASNPLEAPEAFF. DNA of the CDR3: TGTGCCAGCAACCCCTTGGAAGCCCCTGAAGCTTTCTTT.